The 16 T cell receptor beta chains listed next were all sequenced from one sample in a study of T cell changes during pregnancy in multiple sclerosis. The repertoire was sequenced with immunoSEQ multiplex PCR; TCRdb's copy has only in-frame clones and lacks some. The repertoire holds roughly 26,000 clones, 85% to 90% seen once, with approximately 16% in the top ten. The material sequenced was CD8+ T cells from peripheral blood mononuclear cells, taken in the second trimester of pregnancy. Source of these receptors: a female donor with multiple sclerosis, enrolled in a pregnancy study.

J is TRBJ2-1 and V is TRBV7-2; a possible D gene is TRBD2 (6 bases). The germline V gene encodes CDR1 SGHTA and CDR2 FQGNSA. This CDR3 comprises 16 residues. Trimming took 1 base from V and 6 from J, leaving 16 bases between them. Written as DNA, the CDR3 is TGTGCCAGCAGCTTAGTGTCTAGCGAATTGGGCAATGAGCAGTTCTTC. It encodes CASSLVSSELGNEQFF. The complete variable domain, with remaining parts taken from reference TRBV7-2 and TRBJ2-1, reads GAGVSQSPSNKVTEKGKDVELRCDPISGHTALYWYRQSLGQGLEFLIYFQGNSAPDKSGLPSDRFSAERTGGSVSTLTIQRTQQEDSAVYLCASSLVSSELGNEQFFGPGTRLTVL.

This chain connects TRBV19 to TRBJ1-5, with D possibly being TRBD1 (5 bases). The CDR3 is 14 amino acids. Trimming left V 6 bases short and J 1 base short, with 10 bases between. Germline V CDR1 and CDR2: LNHDA, SQIVND (reference sequence). CDR3 nucleotides: TGTGCCAGTAGGGAGGGGCGAAGCAATCAGCCCCAGCATTTT. Translated: CASREGRSNQPQHF.

The gene calls are TRBV27 and TRBJ2-3; tentatively, D is TRBD2 (7 bases). V was clipped by 5 bases and J by 3 bases, with 21 bases between them. This CDR3 has 17 residues. Germline loops: CDR1 MNHEY, CDR2 SMNVEV (reference sequence). The CDR3 DNA is TGTGCCAGCAGTCCACACGGGGGGCTTGAGTTGACAGATACGCAGTATTTT. Translated: CASSPHGGLELTDTQYF.

The chain links TRBV28 to TRBJ2-7, with 9 bases fitting TRBD2. The germline V gene has CDR1 MDHEN and CDR2 SYDVKM. The V gene end was trimmed by 8 bases and the J gene end by 6 bases; junction bases not matched to a gene: 8. The CDR3 is 13 amino acids. CDR3 coding DNA: TGTGCCAGCTCCTTAGCGGGAGTAGGCGAGCAGTACTTC. Protein sequence: CASSLAGVGEQYF.

The chain couples TRBV9 to TRBJ2-1; perhaps TRBD2 as D (6 bases). Looked up from germline, CDR1 is SGDLS and CDR2 is YYNGEE. V was shortened by 4 bases and J by 8 bases, with 22 bases between the two germline ends. The CDR3 contains 16 residues. The CDR3 loop is CASSTDWARRGYEQFF. The CDR3 DNA reads as TGTGCCAGCAGCACCGACTGGGCCAGGAGGGGTTATGAGCAGTTCTTC.

The chain uses TRBV7-8 and TRBJ2-1, with D possibly TRBD2 on 6 matching bases. Germline-derived CDR1 and CDR2 are SGHVS and FQNEAQ. The length of the CDR3 is 16 residues. V was clipped by 3 bases and J by 0 bases, with 12 bases between them. CDR3 amino acids: CASSFERVSSYNEQFF. The CDR3 DNA is TGTGCCAGCAGCTTCGAGCGGGTCAGCTCCTACAATGAGCAGTTCTTC.

The J gene is TRBJ2-7, the V gene TRBV27; weak D call: TRBD2 (6 bases). Per germline, CDR1 MNHEY and CDR2 SMNVEV (reference sequence). The CDR3 consists of 13 residues. V lost 8 bases to trimming and J lost 0 bases, with 11 bases between them. The CDR3 coding sequence is TGTGCCAGCTCATTAGCGGTCTCCTACGAGCAGTACTTC. This sequence encodes CASSLAVSYEQYF.

The chain is built from TRBV5-1 and TRBJ1-4; D not resolved. V was clipped by 0 bases and J by 8 bases, with 11 bases between them. The CDR3 is made up of 14 amino acids. Germline V gene lookup returns CDR1 SGHRS and CDR2 YFSETQ. CDR3 residues: CASSLGGYSEKLFF. DNA for the CDR3: TGCGCCAGCAGCTTGGGAGGGTATAGCGAAAAACTGTTTTTT.

V gene TRBV21-1 combines with J gene TRBJ2-1; the table's D call of TRBD2 was not tested on the DNA. TRBV21-1 is assigned pseudogene status. There are 21 residues in the CDR3. The CDR3, as DNA: TGTGCCAGCAGCAAAGCGTATTGGGCTAGCGGGAGGAGCAGCTCCTACAATGAGCAGTTCTTC. It codes for CASSKAYWASGRSSSYNEQFF.

Turning to this clone: Different DNA sequences within this sample yield the same CDR3. The V gene is TRBV6-1, the J gene TRBJ2-7; D is ambiguous. Between the trimmed V and J ends, which lost 2 bases and 1 base, there was a span of 3 bases. CDR1 and CDR2 (germline): MNHNS, SASEGT. The length of the CDR3 is 12 residues. Here the CDR3 DNA reads TGTGCCAGCAGTGAATCATCCTACGAGCAGTACTTC. This codes for CASSESSYEQYF.

The V gene is TRBV10-2, the J gene TRBJ2-7; D might be TRBD2 (7 bases). Germline V CDR1 and CDR2: WSHSY, SAAADI. Trimming cost V 0 bases and J 0 bases, with 15 bases left between them. The CDR3 has 17 residues. CDR3 protein: CASSESAWGGISYEQYF. The DNA for the CDR3 is TGCGCCAGCAGTGAGTCGGCTTGGGGGGGCATCTCCTACGAGCAGTACTTC.

The chain is built from TRBV5-1 and TRBJ2-6; a possible D gene is TRBD2 (5 bases). The germline CDR1 and CDR2 sequences are SGHRS and YFSETQ. The CDR3 covers 20 residues. Deletions cut 2 bases from V and 0 bases from J, with 21 bases between. The CDR3 loop reads CASSFGGLGSITSGANVLTF. CDR3 nucleotides: TGCGCCAGCAGCTTCGGAGGCTTGGGGTCGATAACCTCTGGGGCCAACGTCCTGACTTTC.

This clone is medium-sized (0.01 to 0.1%). The chain employs TRBV5-4 and TRBJ2-1; 8 bases fit TRBD1. Germline V CDR1 and CDR2: SGHNT, YYREEE (reference sequence). CDR3 length: 15 amino acids. V shed 3 bases, J shed 4 bases, and the junction held 6 bases outside the gene matches. CDR3 DNA sequence: TGTGCCAGCAGCTCCGGACAGGGAGGTTACAATGAGCAGTTCTTC. Amino acids: CASSSGQGGYNEQFF.

The chain carries TRBV10-3 and TRBJ2-1; D unresolved. Trimming stripped 0 bases from V and 3 bases from J, with 12 bases between. There are 16 residues in the CDR3. Germline loops: CDR1 ENHRY, CDR2 SYGVKD. CDR3 sequence: CAISESVTEIYNEQFF. The CDR3 bases are TGTGCCATCAGTGAGTCAGTGACGGAGATCTACAATGAGCAGTTCTTC.

The rearrangement joins TRBV7-9 to TRBJ2-4; 8 bases match TRBD1. The V gene end was trimmed by 1 base and the J gene end by 6 bases; junction bases not matched to a gene: 5. CDR3 length: 15 residues. CDR1 is SEHNR, CDR2 FQNEAQ, per germline (reference sequence). CDR3 loop: CASSLVVDRVNIQYF. CDR3 sequence (DNA): TGTGCCAGCAGCTTAGTAGTGGACAGGGTAAACATTCAGTACTTC.

Details on this clone: In this CDR3 the conserved last residue, phenylalanine or tryptophan, is missing, so a read error is likely. The V and J genes are TRBV27 and TRBJ2-3, with 8 bases identical to TRBD2. J lost 7 bases, V lost 5 bases, and 8 bases had no gene match. The CDR3 loop spans 14 amino acids. Germline-derived CDR1 and CDR2 are MNHEY and SMNVEV (reference sequence). The CDR3 is CASSRTGGTYTQYY. The CDR3 DNA sequence: TGTGCCAGCAGTAGGACGGGAGGGACGTATACGCAGTATTAT.